The clone carrying this T cell receptor (beta chain) was seen more than once but under ten times. The TCRbeta library incorporated unique molecular identifiers. Each CDR3 protein gets one entry after TCRdb re-called the PCR reads with MiXCR. The sample holds roughly 300,000 distinct CDR3 sequences, about a tenth seen once. Trimming stripped 1 base from V and 7 bases from J, with 10 bases between. Looked up from germline, CDR1 is SGHVS and CDR2 is FNYEAQ. CDR3 length: 14 amino acids. The data stem from a study of T-cell reconstitution after alpha-beta-depleted transplantation in children. The receptor comes from a human donor who donated a stem cell graft to a child with SCID. The sample in question was PBMCs from the stem cell graft donor, obtained from the stem cell graft. This sequence joins TRBV7-6 and TRBJ1-4, with a weak D call TRBD1 (6 bases). In DNA, the CDR3 is TGTGCCAGCAGCTTAGGGGGGCTCCTTGAAAAACTGTTTTTT. Its translation: CASSLGGLLEKLFF.